The T cell receptor beta chain under discussion was sequenced for a study of blood T cell repertoires in COVID-19. Clones were read by immunoSEQ multiplex PCR, and TCRdb kept only the in-frame ones, dropping some. The table lists roughly 200,000 clones, roughly 84% of them singletons. The sequence was collected from a woman aged 25 to 39 who had been exposed to COVID-19. Sequenced: PBMCs or T cells enriched from blood (not recorded which).

CDR3 coding DNA: TGTGCCACCAGCAGAGATCCGGGAGGGGCAGGGAGCAATCAGCCCCAGCATTTT. It is translated as CATSRDPGGAGSNQPQHF. The rearrangement joins TRBV15 to TRBJ1-5; D is perhaps TRBD1 (5 bases). The CDR3 runs to 18 residues. V was pared by 0 bases and J by 1 base, with 16 bases between. Germline lookup yields CDR1 LNHNV and CDR2 YYDKDF (reference sequence).